The 15 T cell receptor beta chains in this list originate from one sample, sequenced in a study of CD4 T cells in relation to SARS-CoV-2 and coronaviruses. Unexposed donor CD4+ T cells date from about 2011-2019, before the COVID-19 pandemic. After 10 to 11 days of culture, CD4+ T cells were isolated. Repertoires were generated with immunoSEQ multiplex PCR, while TCRdb's copy carries only in-frame clones and drops some. The sample includes 20,000 to 25,000 clones, 72% of them seen just once. These receptors have no known antigen. Sample: CD4+ T cells from PBMCs, cultured in vitro. The receptor source for this set is a human donor in good health.

J is TRBJ2-5 and V is TRBV7-2, with 8 bases aligning to TRBD2. In germline, CDR1 is SGHTA, CDR2 FQGNSA. The length of the CDR3 is 16 residues. Trimming at V came to 1 base and at J to 5 bases, leaving 9 bases not matched to a gene. The CDR3 reads CASSLVQRGGRETQYF. In DNA form, the CDR3 reads TGTGCCAGCAGCTTAGTGCAACGGGGGGGCCGGGAGACCCAGTACTTC.

The rearrangement joins TRBV6-5 to TRBJ2-7; 10 nucleotides agree with TRBD2. Germline V gene lookup returns CDR1 MNHEY and CDR2 SVGAGI. Unmatched junction bases numbered 4, after V lost 4 bases and J lost 1 base. The CDR3 is made up of 15 amino acids. The CDR3 coding sequence is TGTGCCAGCAGTTCCGGGACTAGCGCATCCTACGAGCAGTACTTC. Its translation is CASSSGTSASYEQYF.

Concerning this clone: The sample carries other DNA sequences with the same CDR3. The gene calls are TRBV5-1 and TRBJ2-5, with D unresolved. Germline CDR1 and CDR2: SGHRS and YFSETQ. The V end lost 2 bases, the J end lost 3 bases, and 2 bases lay between the germline ends. This CDR3 contains 11 residues. CDR3 in amino acids: CASSLEETQYF. Here the CDR3 DNA reads TGCGCCAGCAGCTTAGAAGAGACCCAGTACTTC.

The chain recombines TRBV11-2 with TRBJ2-5; 9 nucleotides line up with TRBD1. Unmatched junction bases numbered 12, after V lost 4 bases and J lost 6 bases. The V gene's germline CDR1 is SGHAT and CDR2 FQNNGV. This CDR3 contains 16 residues. CDR3 in amino acids: CASSSYLRTGEKTQYF. In DNA, the CDR3 is TGTGCCAGCAGCTCCTACCTCCGGACAGGGGAAAAGACCCAGTACTTC.

This clone came up once. The chain employs TRBV29-1 and TRBJ2-1; TRBD1 matches at 9 bases. The germline V gene encodes CDR1 SQVTM and CDR2 ANQGSEA. The CDR3 extends over 14 amino acids. Trimming took 2 bases from V and 9 from J; bases not matched to a gene: 8. The CDR3 sequence is CSVEQGQGILEQFF. CDR3 sequence (DNA): TGCAGCGTTGAACAAGGACAGGGGATTCTTGAGCAGTTCTTC.

This clone was detected only a few times. The rearrangement uses TRBV7-6 and TRBJ2-7; TRBD1 matches 9 bases. The germline gives CDR1 SGHVS, CDR2 FNYEAQ. The CDR3 spans 15 residues. Trimming took 1 base from V and 3 from J; bases not matched to a gene: 4. The CDR3 is CASSLGGGQGYEQYF. CDR3 DNA: TGTGCCAGCAGCTTAGGGGGGGGACAGGGCTACGAGCAGTACTTC.

The chain joins TRBV4-2 to TRBJ1-5; D unresolved. The CDR3 spans 15 residues. Germline V gene data show CDR1 as LGHNA and CDR2 as YNFKEQ. Trimming removed 0 bases from V and 7 bases from J, with 13 bases in between. CDR3 coding DNA: TGTGCCAGCAGCCAAGATCCCCTACAGAACCAGCCCCAGCATTTT. Protein sequence: CASSQDPLQNQPQHF.

The chain couples TRBV4-3 to TRBJ2-1, with TRBD2 identical over 8 bases. This CDR3 has 16 amino acids. Germline V gene lookup returns CDR1 LGHNA and CDR2 YSLEER. J lost 7 bases, V lost 0 bases, and 8 bases had no gene match. The CDR3: CASSQDLAGLQNEQFF. CDR3 in DNA: TGCGCCAGCAGCCAAGATCTAGCGGGCCTACAAAATGAGCAGTTCTTC.

The chain uses TRBV6-2 or TRBV6-3 and TRBJ2-1, with 16 bases that match TRBD2. The CDR3 contains 19 residues. Unmatched junction bases numbered 11, after V lost 3 bases and J lost 6 bases. The germline V gene has CDR1 MNHEY and CDR2 SVGEGT. CDR3 sequence: CASSYSLSGTSGRGNEQFF. DNA for the CDR3: TGTGCCAGCAGTTATTCCCTGTCCGGGACTAGCGGGAGGGGCAATGAGCAGTTCTTC.

V and J are TRBV14 and TRBJ2-1, with D maybe TRBD2 (5 bases). The CDR3 is 14 amino acids. Trimming took 8 bases from V and 2 from J, leaving 13 bases between them. CDR1 and CDR2 (germline): SGHDN, FVKESK. CDR3 in amino acids: CASGPGIAYNEQFF. The CDR3 nucleotides are TGTGCCAGCGGCCCGGGGATCGCCTACAATGAGCAGTTCTTC.

This chain connects TRBV5-6 to TRBJ1-6, with a tentative D call TRBD1 (5 bases). The CDR3 is made up of 16 amino acids. Germline lookup yields CDR1 SGHDT and CDR2 YYEEEE. V was clipped by 3 bases and J by 3 bases, with 13 bases between them. The CDR3 region has the DNA TGTGCCAGCAGCTGGGGGGTACAGAGCTATAATTCACCCCTCCACTTT. Its translation: CASSWGVQSYNSPLHF.

This clone was detected only a few times. CDR3 coding DNA: TGTGCCAGCAACCCCCGACGATCTTACAATGAGCAGTTCTTC. It yields the protein CASNPRRSYNEQFF. V is TRBV6-5 and J is TRBJ2-1; D is unclear. Germline CDR1 MNHEY, CDR2 SVGAGI. The V end lost 7 bases, the J end lost 4 bases, and 14 bases lay between the germline ends. The CDR3 covers 14 residues.

The sample holds one count of this clone. The rearrangement links TRBV30 to TRBJ1-2; D is undetermined. The CDR3 has 12 amino acids. CDR1 is GTSNPN and CDR2 is SVGIG in the germline V gene (reference sequence). Trimming took off 4 bases at V and 8 bases at J, with 14 bases between the two ends. The CDR3: CAWTEVPSGYTF. The CDR3 DNA is TGTGCCTGGACCGAGGTCCCGTCCGGCTACACCTTC.

The V and J genes are TRBV4-3 and TRBJ2-1; 7 bases are a match to TRBD1. CDR3 length: 15 residues. Germline V gives CDR1 LGHNA, CDR2 YSLEER. The junction had 3 bases not matched to a gene; V was cut back by 4 bases and J by 0 bases. The CDR3: CASSLGTASYNEQFF. CDR3 DNA: TGCGCCAGCAGCCTTGGGACAGCCTCCTACAATGAGCAGTTCTTC.

This chain links TRBV11-2 with TRBJ2-7, with D maybe TRBD1 (5 bases). Germline V CDR1 and CDR2: SGHAT, FQNNGV. The CDR3 contains 14 residues. Trimming took off 2 bases at V and 0 bases at J, with 8 bases between the two ends. The DNA for the CDR3 is TGTGCCAGCAGCTTATTCAGGGACTCCTACGAGCAGTACTTC. Translating it yields CASSLFRDSYEQYF.